This T cell receptor (beta chain) was identified during a study of cytomegalovirus exposure and HLA in healthy donors. Points on this clone: The antigen remains unidentified.

Germline assignment: CDR1 SGHRS and CDR2 YFSETQ. V shed 3 bases, J shed 0 bases, and the junction held 5 bases outside the gene matches. This CDR3 comprises 16 residues. Study-level points and caveats: Specific recognition of CMV antigens was confirmed in vitro for a few chains (all CMV-associated). The study designated fewer than 200 TCR beta chains cytomegalovirus-associated.

The PCR made use of 60 Vbeta and 13 Jbeta primers. The protocol was immunoSEQ multiplex PCR, while the TCRdb copy is restricted to in-frame clones and leaves out a portion. Of 200,000 to 250,000 clones in the sample, 70% to 85% were seen once. Healthy bone marrow donors made up the donor group. This rearrangement joins TRBV5-1 to TRBJ2-1; 8 bases agree with TRBD2. Specimen: PBMCs. The clonotype comes from a male donor in good health and CMV-seronegative. The CDR3 nucleotides are TGCGCCAGCAGCTGGGGACTAGACAGCTCCTACAATGAGCAGTTCTTC. It codes for CASSWGLDSSYNEQFF.